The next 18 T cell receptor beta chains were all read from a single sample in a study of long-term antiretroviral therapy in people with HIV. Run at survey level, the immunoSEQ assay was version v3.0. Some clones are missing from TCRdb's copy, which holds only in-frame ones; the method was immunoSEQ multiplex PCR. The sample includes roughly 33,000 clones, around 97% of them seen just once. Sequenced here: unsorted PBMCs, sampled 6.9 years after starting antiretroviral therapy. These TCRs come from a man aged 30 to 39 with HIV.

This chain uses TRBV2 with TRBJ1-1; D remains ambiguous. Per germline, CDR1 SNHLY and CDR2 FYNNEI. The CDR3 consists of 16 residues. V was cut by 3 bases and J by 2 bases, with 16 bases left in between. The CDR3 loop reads CASSESPGVRNTEAFF. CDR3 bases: TGTGCCAGCAGTGAGAGCCCTGGGGTACGAAACACTGAAGCTTTCTTT.

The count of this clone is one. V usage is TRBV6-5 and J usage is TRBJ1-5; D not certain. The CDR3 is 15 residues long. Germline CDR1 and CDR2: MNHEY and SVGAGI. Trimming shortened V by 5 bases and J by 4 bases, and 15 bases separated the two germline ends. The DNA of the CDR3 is TGTGCCAGCAGTCCCCGACGCGGAGGTAATCAGCCCCAGCATTTT. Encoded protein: CASSPRRGGNQPQHF.

CDR3 nucleotides: TGCAGCGTTGAGTCGCCTCCCGGGGTATACGATGGCTACACCTTC. It specifies CSVESPPGVYDGYTF. V usage is TRBV29-1 and J usage is TRBJ1-2; D remains ambiguous. The germline V gene has CDR1 SQVTM and CDR2 ANQGSEA. The CDR3 covers 15 residues. The V and J ends lost 3 bases and 6 bases respectively, with 20 bases between them.

CDR3 residues: CASGLGREYQETQYF. DNA for the CDR3: TGTGCTAGTGGTTTAGGCAGGGAGTACCAAGAGACCCAGTACTTC. The chain links TRBV12-5 to TRBJ2-5; the D call may be TRBD1 or TRBD2 (5 bases each). This CDR3 has 15 residues. Trimming shortened V by 3 bases and J by 0 bases, and 11 bases separated the two germline ends. Germline assignment: CDR1 LGHNT and CDR2 FRNRAP.

In DNA form, the CDR3 reads TGTGCCAGCAGCCAAGAGGGACTAGCGGGAGGGTTTGAGCAGTTCTTC. It translates to CASSQEGLAGGFEQFF. The chain combines TRBV4-2 with TRBJ2-1, with 16 bases aligning to TRBD2. Germline loops: CDR1 LGHNA, CDR2 YNFKEQ. V dropped 0 bases and J dropped 9; count of bases not matched to a gene: 2. The CDR3 length is 16 residues.

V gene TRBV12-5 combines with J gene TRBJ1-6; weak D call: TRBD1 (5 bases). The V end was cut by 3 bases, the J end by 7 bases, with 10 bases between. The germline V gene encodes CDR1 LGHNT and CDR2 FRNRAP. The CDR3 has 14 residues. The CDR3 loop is CASGFWDGNSPLHF. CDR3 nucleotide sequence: TGTGCTAGTGGTTTCTGGGACGGGAATTCACCCCTCCACTTT.

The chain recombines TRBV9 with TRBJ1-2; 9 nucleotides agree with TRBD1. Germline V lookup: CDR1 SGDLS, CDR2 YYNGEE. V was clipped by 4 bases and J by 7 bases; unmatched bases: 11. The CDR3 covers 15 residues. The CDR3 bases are TGTGCCAGCAGCACGTCCGGGACAGGGTCGAGTGGCTACACCTTC. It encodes CASSTSGTGSSGYTF. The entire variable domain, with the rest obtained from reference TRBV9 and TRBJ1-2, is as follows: DSGVTQTPKHLITATGQRVTLRCSPRSGDLSVYWYQQSLDQGLQFLIQYYNGEERAKGNILERFSAQQFPDLHSELNLSSLELGDSALYFCASSTSGTGSSGYTFGSGTRLTVV.

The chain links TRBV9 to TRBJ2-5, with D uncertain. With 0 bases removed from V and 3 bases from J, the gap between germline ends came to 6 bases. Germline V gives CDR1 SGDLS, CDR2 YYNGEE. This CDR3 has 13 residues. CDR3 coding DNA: TGTGCCAGCAGCGTAGGGTTAGAAGAGACCCAGTACTTC. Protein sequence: CASSVGLEETQYF.

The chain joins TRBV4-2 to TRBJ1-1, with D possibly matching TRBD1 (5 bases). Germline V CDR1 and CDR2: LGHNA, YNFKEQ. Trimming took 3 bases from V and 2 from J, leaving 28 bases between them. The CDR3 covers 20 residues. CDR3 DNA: TGTGCCAGCAGCCATGTTCTACTGCCCCCCTCTGGGCAGGGCAACACTGAAGCTTTCTTT. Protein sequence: CASSHVLLPPSGQGNTEAFF.

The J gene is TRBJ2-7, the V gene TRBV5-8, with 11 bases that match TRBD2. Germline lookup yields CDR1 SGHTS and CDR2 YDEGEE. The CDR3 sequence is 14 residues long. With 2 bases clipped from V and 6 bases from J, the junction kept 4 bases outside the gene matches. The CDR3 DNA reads TGTGCCAGCAGCTTACTAGCGGGAGTCACCGAGCAGTACTTC. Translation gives CASSLLAGVTEQYF. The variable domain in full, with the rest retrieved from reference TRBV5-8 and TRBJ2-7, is EAGVTQSPTHLIKTRGQQATLRCSPISGHTSVYWYQQALGLGLQFLLWYDEGEERNRGNFPPRFSGRQFPNYSSELNVNALELEDSALYLCASSLLAGVTEQYFGPGTRLTVT.

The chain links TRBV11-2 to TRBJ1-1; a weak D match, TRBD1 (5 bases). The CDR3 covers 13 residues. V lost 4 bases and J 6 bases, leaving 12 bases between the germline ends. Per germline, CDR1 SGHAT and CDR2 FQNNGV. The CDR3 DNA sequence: TGTGCCAGCAGCTCCCTCCGGGGCCCTGAAGCTTTCTTT. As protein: CASSSLRGPEAFF.

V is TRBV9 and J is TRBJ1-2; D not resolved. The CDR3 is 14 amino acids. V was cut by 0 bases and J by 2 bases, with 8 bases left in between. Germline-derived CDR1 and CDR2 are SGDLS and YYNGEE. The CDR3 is CASSVGPTNYGYTF. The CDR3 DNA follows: TGTGCCAGCAGCGTAGGACCTACCAACTATGGCTACACCTTC.

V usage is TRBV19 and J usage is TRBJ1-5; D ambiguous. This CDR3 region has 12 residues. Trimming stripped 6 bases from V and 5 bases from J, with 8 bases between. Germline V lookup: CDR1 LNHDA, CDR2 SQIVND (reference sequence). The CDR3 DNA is TGTGCCAGTAGCGTCACGGATCAGCCCCAGCATTTT. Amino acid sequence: CASSVTDQPQHF.

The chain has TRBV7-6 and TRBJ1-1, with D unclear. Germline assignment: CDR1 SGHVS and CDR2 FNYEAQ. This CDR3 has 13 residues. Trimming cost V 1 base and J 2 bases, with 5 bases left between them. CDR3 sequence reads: CASSLEFNTEAFF. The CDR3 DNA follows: TGTGCCAGCAGCTTAGAGTTCAACACTGAAGCTTTCTTT.

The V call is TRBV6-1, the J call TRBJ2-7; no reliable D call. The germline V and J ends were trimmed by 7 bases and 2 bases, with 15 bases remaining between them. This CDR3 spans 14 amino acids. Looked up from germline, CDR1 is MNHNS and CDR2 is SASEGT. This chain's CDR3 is CASISGQNTYEQYF. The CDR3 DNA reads TGTGCCAGCATTAGTGGGCAGAATACCTACGAGCAGTACTTC.

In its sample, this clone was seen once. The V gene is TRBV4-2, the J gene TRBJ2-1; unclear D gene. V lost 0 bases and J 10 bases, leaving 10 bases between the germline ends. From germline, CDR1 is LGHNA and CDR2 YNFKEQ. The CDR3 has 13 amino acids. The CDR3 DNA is TGTGCCAGCAGCCAAGATCTACCCGCAGAGCAGTTCTTC. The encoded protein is CASSQDLPAEQFF.

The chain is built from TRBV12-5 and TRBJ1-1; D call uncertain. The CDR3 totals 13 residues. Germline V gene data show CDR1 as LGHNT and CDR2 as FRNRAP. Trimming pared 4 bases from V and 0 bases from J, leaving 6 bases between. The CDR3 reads CASGSRVNTEAFF. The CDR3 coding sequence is TGTGCTAGTGGTTCCCGGGTGAACACTGAAGCTTTCTTT. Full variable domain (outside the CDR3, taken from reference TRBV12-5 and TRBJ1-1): DARVTQTPRHKVTEMGQEVTMRCQPILGHNTVFWYRQTMMQGLELLAYFRNRAPLDDSGMPKDRFSAEMPDATLATLKIQPSEPRDSAVYFCASGSRVNTEAFFGQGTRLTVV.

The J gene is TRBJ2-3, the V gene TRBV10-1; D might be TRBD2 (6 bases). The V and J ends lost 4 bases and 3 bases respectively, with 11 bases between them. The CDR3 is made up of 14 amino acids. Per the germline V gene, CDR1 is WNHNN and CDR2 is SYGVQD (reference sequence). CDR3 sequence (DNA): TGCGCCAGCAGTGCGGGAGACGGGACAGATACGCAGTATTTT. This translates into CASSAGDGTDTQYF.